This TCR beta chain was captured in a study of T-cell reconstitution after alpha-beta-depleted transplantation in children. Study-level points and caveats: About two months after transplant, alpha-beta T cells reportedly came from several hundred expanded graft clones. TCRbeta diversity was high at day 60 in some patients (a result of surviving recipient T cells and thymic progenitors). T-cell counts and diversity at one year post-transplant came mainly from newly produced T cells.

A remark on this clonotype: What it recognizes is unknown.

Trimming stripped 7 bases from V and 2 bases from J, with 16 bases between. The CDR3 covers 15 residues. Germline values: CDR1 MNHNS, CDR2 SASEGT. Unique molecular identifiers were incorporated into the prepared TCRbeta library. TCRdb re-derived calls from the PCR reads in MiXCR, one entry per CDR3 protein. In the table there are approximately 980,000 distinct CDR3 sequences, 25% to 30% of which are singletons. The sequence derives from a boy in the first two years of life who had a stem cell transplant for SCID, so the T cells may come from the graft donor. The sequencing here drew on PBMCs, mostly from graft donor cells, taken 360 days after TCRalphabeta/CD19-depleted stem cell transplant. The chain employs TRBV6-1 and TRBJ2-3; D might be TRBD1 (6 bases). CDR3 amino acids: CASNFGGHLTDTQYF. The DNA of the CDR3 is TGTGCCAGCAACTTTGGGGGACACCTCACAGATACGCAGTATTTT.